A selection of T cell receptor beta chains follows, all from one sample in a study of T cell responses to AZD1222 COVID-19 vaccine. Repertoires were generated with immunoSEQ multiplex PCR, while TCRdb's copy carries only in-frame clones and drops some. This sample has about 270,000 clones, with 90% to 95% found just once. The input for sequencing was peripheral blood, taken 28 days after the second AZD1222 dose. The source is an adult who received the AZD1222 COVID-19 vaccine. Both conserved end residues are part of each CDR3. The order of the fields is clone size, V gene, D gene, J gene, CDR3 DNA, CDR3 protein. A D gene is named only where the DNA matches it firmly. Not every row has a clone size; where given, it reads once, few, many or a size class.

>-|TRBV28|-|TRBJ1-4
TGTGCCAGCAATTCCGCCGCAACTAATGAAAAACTGTTTTTT
CASNSAATNEKLFF
>-|TRBV7-2|-|TRBJ2-3
TGTGCCAGCAGCAGTAGGAGACAGTACACAGATACGCAGTATTTT
CASSSRRQYTDTQYF
>-|TRBV3-1/TRBV3-2|-|TRBJ1-4
TGTGCCAGCAGCCAACAGGGGAGAGGGGAAAAACTGTTTTTT
CASSQQGRGEKLFF
>-|TRBV4-1|TRBD1|TRBJ1-3
TGCGCCAGCAGCCAAGGAGCAGGGGGAGAAGCTGGAAACACCATATATTTT
CASSQGAGGEAGNTIYF
>-|TRBV29-1|-|TRBJ1-4
TGCAGCGTTGAGAAAGTGTCAACTAATGAAAAACTGTTTTTT
CSVEKVSTNEKLFF
>-|TRBV15|-|TRBJ1-5
TGTGCCACCAGCAGTTGGCAGGGTGGCCAGCCCCAGCATTTT
CATSSWQGGQPQHF
>-|TRBV20-1|-|TRBJ1-2
TGCAGTGCTAACCGGGGGGATGGCTACACCTTC
CSANRGDGYTF
>-|TRBV7-6|TRBD2|TRBJ2-3
TGTGCCAGCAGCTTAGGACTAGCGGTCACAGATACGCAGTATTTT
CASSLGLAVTDTQYF
>-|TRBV28|-|TRBJ1-6
TGTGCCAGCACCCTCCACCGGAGTTCACCCCTCCACTTT
CASTLHRSSPLHF
>-|TRBV6-2/TRBV6-3|TRBD1|TRBJ1-2
TGTGCCAGCAGTAAGACAGGGTTGCCCCAAGGCGGCTACACCTTC
CASSKTGLPQGGYTF
>-|TRBV12-3/TRBV12-4|-|TRBJ2-1
TGTGCCAGCAGTCACCTAGGTAGTGAGCAGTTCTTC
CASSHLGSEQFF
>-|TRBV7-2|-|TRBJ1-2
TGTGCCAGCAGCTCTAGGACCAACTATGGCTACACCTTC
CASSSRTNYGYTF
>-|TRBV10-3|-|TRBJ2-3
TGTGCCATCAGCCTTAGTAGGGTAATCCCAGATACGCAGTATTTT
CAISLSRVIPDTQYF
>-|TRBV13|-|TRBJ1-5
TGTGCCAGCAGCTCTCTCAATCAGCCCCAGCATTTT
CASSSLNQPQHF
>once|TRBV7-9|-|TRBJ2-7
TGTGCCAGCAGCACTTTGTATGAGCAGTACTTC
CASSTLYEQYF
>-|TRBV7-3|-|TRBJ2-1
TGTGCCAGCAGCACAAGGACGATTGATGAGCAGTTCTTC
CASSTRTIDEQFF
>-|TRBV27|TRBD2|TRBJ2-2
TGTGCCAGTAGCGGGGGCGTAAACACCGGGGAGCTGTTTTTT
CASSGGVNTGELFF
>-|TRBV2|TRBD2|TRBJ2-3
TGTGCCAGCGTACTAGCGGGGGGAACAGATACGCAGTATTTT
CASVLAGGTDTQYF
>-|TRBV20-1|-|TRBJ1-1
TGCAGTGCTAGTCCGGGACTCGATTCTGAAGCTTTCTTT
CSASPGLDSEAFF
>-|TRBV19|TRBD2|TRBJ2-1
TGTGCCAGTATGAGGACTAGCGGGAGTTACAATGAGCAGTTCTTC
CASMRTSGSYNEQFF
>-|TRBV2|TRBD1|TRBJ2-2
TGTGCCAGCAGTACAGGGGCCGGGGAGCTGTTTTTT
CASSTGAGELFF
>-|TRBV13|-|TRBJ2-7
TGTGCCAGCAAAACGCGGGGGCAACGCTACGAGCAGTACTTC
CASKTRGQRYEQYF
>-|TRBV9|-|TRBJ2-1
TGTGCCAGCAGCAAAGGAGGAGACAATGAGCAGTTCTTC
CASSKGGDNEQFF
>-|TRBV7-9|-|TRBJ1-1
TGTGCCAGCAGCCTAGGGGTTATTGAAGCTTTCTTT
CASSLGVIEAFF
>-|TRBV6-6|TRBD1|TRBJ1-5
TGTGCCAGCAGTTACTGGGACAGGAGCAGCAATCAGCCCCAGCATTTT
CASSYWDRSSNQPQHF
>-|TRBV5-4|-|TRBJ1-6
TGTGCCAGCAGGCCACAGGCGAATTCACCCCTCCACTTT
CASRPQANSPLHF
>-|TRBV6-5|-|TRBJ2-5
TGTGCCAGCAGAAGTTGGCAGAGGGAGACCCAGTACTTC
CASRSWQRETQYF
>-|TRBV11-2|TRBD2|TRBJ2-1
TGTGCCAGCAGCTTAATGTCTAGCGGGGGTTACAATGAGCAGTTCTTC
CASSLMSSGGYNEQFF
>-|TRBV30|TRBD1|TRBJ2-7
TGTGCCTGGAGTGTAGGGACAGGGAAATACGAGCAGTACTTC
CAWSVGTGKYEQYF
>-|TRBV2|TRBD1|TRBJ2-2
TGTGCCAGCAGTGGACAGGGCGGCCCTTCCGGGGAGCTGTTTTTT
CASSGQGGPSGELFF
>-|TRBV5-8|-|TRBJ1-2
TGTGCCAGCAGCTTGGTGCCCTGGAACTATGGCTACACCTTC
CASSLVPWNYGYTF
>once|TRBV4-2|TRBD2|TRBJ2-3
TGTGCCAGCAGCACGGAGGGCGGGGGGGCGACAGATACGCAGTATTTT
CASSTEGGGATDTQYF
>once|TRBV4-2|-|TRBJ1-4
TGTGCCAGCAGCCAAGACTGGCGAACATTCGGTGAAAAACTGTTTTTT
CASSQDWRTFGEKLFF
>-|TRBV4-3|-|TRBJ1-2
TGCGCCAGCAGCCAAGGGCGGGGGCCGTATGGCTACACCTTC
CASSQGRGPYGYTF
>-|TRBV19|TRBD1|TRBJ2-5
TGTGCCAGTAATACAGGGGGCCGGCAAGAGACCCAGTACTTC
CASNTGGRQETQYF
>-|TRBV6-5|TRBD1|TRBJ1-4
TGTGCCAGCAGTTACCGCACAGGGGGACGGAACTTTTTT
CASSYRTGGRNFF
>-|TRBV15|-|TRBJ2-1
TGTGCCACCAGGCCCCGACAGGCCGGGTATGAGCAGTTCTTC
CATRPRQAGYEQFF
>-|TRBV3-1/TRBV3-2|-|TRBJ1-6
TGTGCCAGCAGCCAAGATACAGGGTATTCACCCCTCCACTTT
CASSQDTGYSPLHF
>-|TRBV7-2|TRBD1|TRBJ1-1
TGTGCCAGCAGCTTAAGGACACAGGGGGCAGATGGATCCACTGAAGCTTTCTTT
CASSLRTQGADGSTEAFF
>-|TRBV6-5|TRBD1|TRBJ1-1
TGTGCCAGCAGTTACGCCCCAGGGACAGGGGAAGCTTTCTTT
CASSYAPGTGEAFF
>-|TRBV19|-|TRBJ2-7
TGTGCCAGTAGTATATTAGGAGGAAAGCAGTACTTC
CASSILGGKQYF
>once|TRBV28|-|TRBJ1-5
TGTGCCAGCAGTTTATCTGGACGGTTTAATCAGCCCCAGCATTTT
CASSLSGRFNQPQHF
>-|TRBV4-3|-|TRBJ2-7
TGCGCCAGCAGCCCCGGGAGAAGCTTACGGACCTACGAGCAGTACTTC
CASSPGRSLRTYEQYF
>-|TRBV6-5|-|TRBJ1-2
TGTGCCAGCACCTCAGACAGGCTCCCCAACTATGGCTACACCTTC
CASTSDRLPNYGYTF
>-|TRBV6-5|-|TRBJ1-1
TGTGCCAGCAACCCTAAGCTGCACCTGACCACTGAAGCTTTCTTT
CASNPKLHLTTEAFF
>few|TRBV5-1|TRBD1|TRBJ2-5
TGCGCCAGCAGCAACCAGGGGGCCCAAGAGACCCAGTACTTC
CASSNQGAQETQYF
>once|TRBV3-1/TRBV3-2|TRBD2|TRBJ2-1
TGTGCCAGCAGCCAGAGGACTAGCGGGGCATGGTTCTTC
CASSQRTSGAWFF
>-|TRBV20-1|TRBD2|TRBJ2-7
TGCAGGGTAGCGGGACACGAGCAGTACTTC
CRVAGHEQYF
>-|TRBV19|TRBD2|TRBJ2-3
TGTGCCAGTAAATCAAGCGGGAGAGGTACAGATACGCAGTATTTT
CASKSSGRGTDTQYF
>-|TRBV9|-|TRBJ2-7
TGTGCCAGCAGCGTAGCGGGTGGTGGGGACGAGCAGTACTTC
CASSVAGGGDEQYF
>-|TRBV21-1|-|TRBJ1-6
TGTGCCAGCAGCAAAGTAAGGGGCAGTAGATATAATTCACCCCTCCACTTT
CASSKVRGSRYNSPLHF
>-|TRBV3-1/TRBV3-2|-|TRBJ1-1
TGTGCCAGCAGCCCGCGGAGGGGCACTGAAGCTTTCTTT
CASSPRRGTEAFF
>-|TRBV10-3|-|TRBJ1-1
TGTGCCATCAAACTGGGGGCCGAAACTGAAGCTTTCTTT
CAIKLGAETEAFF
>-|TRBV28|-|TRBJ2-7
TGTGCCAGCAGTAGCTCTATCGGCGAGCAGTACTTC
CASSSSIGEQYF
>-|TRBV10-2|-|TRBJ1-4
TGCGCCAGGTTGACAGAAAAGAATGAAAAACTGTTTTTT
CARLTEKNEKLFF
>-|TRBV10-1|TRBD1|TRBJ2-3
TGCGCCAGCAGGGGACAGGGTCCAGATACGCAGTATTTT
CASRGQGPDTQYF
>once|TRBV7-2|-|TRBJ1-2
TGTGCCAGCAGCCTCGGGGGATTTTATGGCTACACCTTC
CASSLGGFYGYTF
>few|TRBV2|TRBD2|TRBJ2-7
TGTGCCAGCAGTGGAGGACTAGTGTACGAGCAGTACTTC
CASSGGLVYEQYF
>-|TRBV5-4|TRBD2|TRBJ2-5
TGTGCCAGCAGCCCCGGCGGGGGGGCTGACCAAGAGACCCAGTACTTC
CASSPGGGADQETQYF
>-|TRBV7-8|-|TRBJ2-3
TGTGCCAGCAGCCAACGGCCCGGGGATACGCAGTATTTT
CASSQRPGDTQYF